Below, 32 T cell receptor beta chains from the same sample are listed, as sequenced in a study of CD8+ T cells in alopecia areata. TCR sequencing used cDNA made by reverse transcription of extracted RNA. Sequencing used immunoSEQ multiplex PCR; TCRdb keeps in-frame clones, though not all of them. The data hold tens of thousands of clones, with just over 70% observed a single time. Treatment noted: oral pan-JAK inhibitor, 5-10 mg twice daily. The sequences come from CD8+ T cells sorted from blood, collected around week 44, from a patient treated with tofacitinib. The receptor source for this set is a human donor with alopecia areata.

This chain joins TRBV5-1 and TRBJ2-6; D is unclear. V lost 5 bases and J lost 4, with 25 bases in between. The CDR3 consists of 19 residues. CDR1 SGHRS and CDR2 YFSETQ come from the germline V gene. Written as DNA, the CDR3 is TGCGCCAGCAGTACTATCTTCGGGCAGACGTTCGCAGGGGCCAACGTCCTGACTTTC. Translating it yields CASSTIFGQTFAGANVLTF.

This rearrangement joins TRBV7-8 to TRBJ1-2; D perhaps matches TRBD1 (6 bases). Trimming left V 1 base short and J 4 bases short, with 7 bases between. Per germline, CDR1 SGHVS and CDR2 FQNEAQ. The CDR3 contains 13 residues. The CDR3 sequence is CASSLEDSYGYTF. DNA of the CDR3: TGTGCCAGCAGCTTAGAGGACAGCTATGGCTACACCTTC.

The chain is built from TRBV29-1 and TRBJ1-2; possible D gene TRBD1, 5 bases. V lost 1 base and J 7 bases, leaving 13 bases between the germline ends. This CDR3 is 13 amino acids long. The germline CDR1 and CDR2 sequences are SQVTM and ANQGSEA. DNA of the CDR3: TGCAGCGTTGAAGGCCCGGGGCAGGGTGGCTACACCTTC. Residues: CSVEGPGQGGYTF.

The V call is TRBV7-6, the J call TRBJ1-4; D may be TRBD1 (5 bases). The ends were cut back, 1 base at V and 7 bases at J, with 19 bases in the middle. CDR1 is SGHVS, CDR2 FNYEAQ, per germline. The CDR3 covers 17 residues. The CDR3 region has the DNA TGTGCCAGCAGCTTAGGGGTTGGCGGGGGTGTGGGTGAAAAACTGTTTTTT. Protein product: CASSLGVGGGVGEKLFF.

This CDR3 reads CASSQPRDRGLGYTF. The CDR3, as DNA: TGTGCCAGCAGCCAACCCCGGGACAGGGGGCTTGGCTACACCTTC. The chain employs TRBV7-9 and TRBJ1-2; 12 nucleotides agree with TRBD1. The ends lost 5 bases at V and 7 bases at J; junction bases unmatched: 8. Germline values: CDR1 SEHNR, CDR2 FQNEAQ (reference sequence). There are 15 residues in the CDR3.

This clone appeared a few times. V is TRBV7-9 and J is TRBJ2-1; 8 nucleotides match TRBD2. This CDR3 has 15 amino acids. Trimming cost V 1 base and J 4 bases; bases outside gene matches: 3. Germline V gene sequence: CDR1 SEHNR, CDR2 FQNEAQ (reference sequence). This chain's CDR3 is CASSLGLAGYNEQFF. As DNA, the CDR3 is TGTGCCAGCAGCTTAGGTCTAGCGGGTTACAATGAGCAGTTCTTC.

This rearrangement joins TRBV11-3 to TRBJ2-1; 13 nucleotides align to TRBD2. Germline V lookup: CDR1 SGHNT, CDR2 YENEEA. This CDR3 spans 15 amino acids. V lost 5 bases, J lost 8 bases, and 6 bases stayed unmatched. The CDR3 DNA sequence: TGTGCCAGCAGCCCTACTAGCGGGGGGGCGTATGAGCAGTTCTTC. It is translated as CASSPTSGGAYEQFF.

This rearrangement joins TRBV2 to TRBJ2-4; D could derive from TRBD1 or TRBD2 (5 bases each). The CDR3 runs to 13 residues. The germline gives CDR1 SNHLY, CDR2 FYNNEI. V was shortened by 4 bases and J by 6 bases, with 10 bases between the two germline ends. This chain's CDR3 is CASSVRDGNIQYF. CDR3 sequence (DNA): TGTGCCAGCAGTGTTCGGGACGGAAACATTCAGTACTTC.

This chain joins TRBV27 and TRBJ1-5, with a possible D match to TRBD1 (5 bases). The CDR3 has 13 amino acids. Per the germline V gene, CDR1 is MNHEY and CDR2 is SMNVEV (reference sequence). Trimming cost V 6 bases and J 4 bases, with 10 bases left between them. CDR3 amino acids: CASSRVGNQPQHF. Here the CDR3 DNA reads TGTGCCAGCAGCAGGGTAGGGAATCAGCCCCAGCATTTT.

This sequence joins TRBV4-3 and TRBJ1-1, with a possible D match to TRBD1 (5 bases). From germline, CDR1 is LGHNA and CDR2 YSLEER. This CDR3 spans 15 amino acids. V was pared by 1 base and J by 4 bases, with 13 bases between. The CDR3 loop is CASSQGDRRVTEAFF. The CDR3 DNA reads TGCGCCAGCAGCCAAGGGGACCGGAGGGTCACTGAAGCTTTCTTT.

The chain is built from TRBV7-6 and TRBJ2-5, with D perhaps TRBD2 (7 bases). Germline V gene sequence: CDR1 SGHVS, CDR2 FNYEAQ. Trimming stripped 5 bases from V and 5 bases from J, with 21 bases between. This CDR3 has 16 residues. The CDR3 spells CASSPDRLAARETQYF. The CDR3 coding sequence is TGTGCCAGCAGCCCAGACAGGCTAGCGGCGAGGGAGACCCAGTACTTC.

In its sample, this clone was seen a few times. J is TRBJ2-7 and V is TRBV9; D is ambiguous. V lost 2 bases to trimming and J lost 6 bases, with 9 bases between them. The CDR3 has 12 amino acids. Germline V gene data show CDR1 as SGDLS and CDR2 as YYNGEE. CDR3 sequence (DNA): TGTGCCAGCAGCGTTTTGAGTGGCGAGCAGTACTTC. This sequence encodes CASSVLSGEQYF.

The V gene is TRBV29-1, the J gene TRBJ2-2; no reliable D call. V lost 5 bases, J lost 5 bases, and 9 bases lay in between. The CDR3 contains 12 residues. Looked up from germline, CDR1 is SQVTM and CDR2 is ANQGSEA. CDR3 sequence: CSVWLRTGELFF. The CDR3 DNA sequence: TGCAGCGTTTGGTTAAGGACCGGGGAGCTGTTTTTT.

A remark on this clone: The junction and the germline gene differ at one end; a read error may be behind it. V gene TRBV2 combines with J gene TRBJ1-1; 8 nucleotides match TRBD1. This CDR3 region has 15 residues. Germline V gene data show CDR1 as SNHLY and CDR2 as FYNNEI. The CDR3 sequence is CASKAVGDRKMKDRF. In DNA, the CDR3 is TGTGCCAGCAAGGCGGTCGGGGACAGGAAGATGAAAGACCGATTT.

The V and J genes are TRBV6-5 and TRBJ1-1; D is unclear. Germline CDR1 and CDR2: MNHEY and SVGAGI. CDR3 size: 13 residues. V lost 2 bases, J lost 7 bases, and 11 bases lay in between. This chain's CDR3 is CASSYGSQLEAFF. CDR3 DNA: TGTGCCAGCAGTTACGGCAGCCAGCTTGAAGCTTTCTTT.

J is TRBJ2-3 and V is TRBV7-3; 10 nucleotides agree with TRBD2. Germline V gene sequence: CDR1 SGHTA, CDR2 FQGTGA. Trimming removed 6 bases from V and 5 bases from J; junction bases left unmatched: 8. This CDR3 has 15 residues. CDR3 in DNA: TGTGCCAGCAGACACAGCGGGGGGGCTAAAGATACGCAGTATTTT. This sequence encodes CASRHSGGAKDTQYF.

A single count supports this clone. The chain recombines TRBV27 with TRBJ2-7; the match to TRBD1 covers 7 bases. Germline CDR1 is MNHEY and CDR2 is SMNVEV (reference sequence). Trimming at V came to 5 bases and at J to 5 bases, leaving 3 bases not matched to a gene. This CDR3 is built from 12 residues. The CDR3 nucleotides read TGTGCCAGCAGTGACAGGGTCCACGAGCAGTACTTC. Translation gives CASSDRVHEQYF.

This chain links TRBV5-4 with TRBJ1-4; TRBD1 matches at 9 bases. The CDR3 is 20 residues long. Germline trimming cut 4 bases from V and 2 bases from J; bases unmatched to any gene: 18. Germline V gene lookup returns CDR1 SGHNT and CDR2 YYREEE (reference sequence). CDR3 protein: CASSPAVGQGARRTNEKLFF. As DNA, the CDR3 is TGTGCCAGCAGCCCCGCTGTGGGACAGGGCGCACGGAGGACTAATGAAAAACTGTTTTTT.

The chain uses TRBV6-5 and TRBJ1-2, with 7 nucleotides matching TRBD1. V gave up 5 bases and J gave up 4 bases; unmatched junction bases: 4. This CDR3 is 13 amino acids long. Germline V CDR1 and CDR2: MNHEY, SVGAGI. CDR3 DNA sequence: TGTGCCAGCAGTGCCCGGACAGGCTATGGCTACACCTTC. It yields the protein CASSARTGYGYTF.

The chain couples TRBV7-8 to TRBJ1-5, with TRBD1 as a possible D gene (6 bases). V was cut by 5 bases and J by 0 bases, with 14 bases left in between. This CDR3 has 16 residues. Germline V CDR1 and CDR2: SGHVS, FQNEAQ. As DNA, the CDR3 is TGTGCCAGCAGCGTGGGGACACCGTATAGCAATCAGCCCCAGCATTTT. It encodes CASSVGTPYSNQPQHF.

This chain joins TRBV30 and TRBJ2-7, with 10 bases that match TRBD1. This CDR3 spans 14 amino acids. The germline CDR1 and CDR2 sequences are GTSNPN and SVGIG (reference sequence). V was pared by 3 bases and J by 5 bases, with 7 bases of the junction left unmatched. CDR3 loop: CAWSLTGQGNEQYF. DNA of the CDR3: TGTGCCTGGAGCCTAACGGGACAGGGGAACGAGCAGTACTTC.

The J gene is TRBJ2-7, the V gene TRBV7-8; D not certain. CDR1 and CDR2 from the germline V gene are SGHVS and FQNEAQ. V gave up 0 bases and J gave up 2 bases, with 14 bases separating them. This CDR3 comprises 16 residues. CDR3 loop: CASSLAGQHVTYEQYF. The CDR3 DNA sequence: TGTGCCAGCAGCTTAGCCGGGCAGCACGTTACCTACGAGCAGTACTTC.

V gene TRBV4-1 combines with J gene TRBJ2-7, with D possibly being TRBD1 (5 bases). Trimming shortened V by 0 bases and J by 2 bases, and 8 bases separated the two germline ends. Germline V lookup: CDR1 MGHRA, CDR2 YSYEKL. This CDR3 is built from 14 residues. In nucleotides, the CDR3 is TGCGCCAGCAGCCAAGACAAGGGGACCTACGAGCAGTACTTC. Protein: CASSQDKGTYEQYF.

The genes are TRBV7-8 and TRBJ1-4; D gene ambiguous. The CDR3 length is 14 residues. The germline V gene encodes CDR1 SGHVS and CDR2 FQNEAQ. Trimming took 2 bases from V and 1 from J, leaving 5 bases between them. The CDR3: CASSLTRTNEKLFF. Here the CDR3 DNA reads TGTGCCAGCAGCTTAACTAGAACTAATGAAAAACTGTTTTTT.

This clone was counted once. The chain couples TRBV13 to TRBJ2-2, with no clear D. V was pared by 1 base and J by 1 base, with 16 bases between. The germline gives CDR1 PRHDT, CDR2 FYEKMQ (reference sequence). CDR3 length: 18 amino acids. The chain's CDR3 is CASSLDSLRSRNTGELFF. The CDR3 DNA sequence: TGTGCCAGCAGCTTAGATTCTTTGAGGAGTCGGAACACCGGGGAGCTGTTTTTT.

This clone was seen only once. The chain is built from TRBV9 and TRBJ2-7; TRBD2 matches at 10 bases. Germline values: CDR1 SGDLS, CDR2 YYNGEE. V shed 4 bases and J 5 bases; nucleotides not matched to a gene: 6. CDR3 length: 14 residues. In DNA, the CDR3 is TGTGCCAGCAGCCCAGCGGGGGGGCTAGACGAGCAGTACTTC. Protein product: CASSPAGGLDEQYF.

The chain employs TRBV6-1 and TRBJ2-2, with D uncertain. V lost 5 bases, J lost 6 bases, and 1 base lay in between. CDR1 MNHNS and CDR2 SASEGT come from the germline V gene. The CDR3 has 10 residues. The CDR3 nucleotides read TGTGCCAGCAGTCCCGGGGAGCTGTTTTTT. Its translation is CASSPGELFF.

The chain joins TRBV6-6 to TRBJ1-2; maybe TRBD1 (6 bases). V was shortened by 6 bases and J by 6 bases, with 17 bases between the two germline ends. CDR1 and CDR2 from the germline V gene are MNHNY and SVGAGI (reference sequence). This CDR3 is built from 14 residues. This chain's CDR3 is CASRKTGGLDGYTF. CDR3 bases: TGTGCCAGCAGAAAGACAGGAGGGTTAGATGGCTACACCTTC.

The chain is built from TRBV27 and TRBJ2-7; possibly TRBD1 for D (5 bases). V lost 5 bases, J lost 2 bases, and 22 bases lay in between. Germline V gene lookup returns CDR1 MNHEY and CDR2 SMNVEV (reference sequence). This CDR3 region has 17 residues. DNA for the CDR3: TGTGCCAGCAGTCCAAGCTGGACAAGCAGCATAGCCTACGAGCAGTACTTC. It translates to CASSPSWTSSIAYEQYF.

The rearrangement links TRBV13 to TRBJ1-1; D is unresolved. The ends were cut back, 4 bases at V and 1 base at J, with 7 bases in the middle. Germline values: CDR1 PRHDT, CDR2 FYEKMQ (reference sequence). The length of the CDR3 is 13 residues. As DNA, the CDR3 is TGTGCCAGCAGCTACCAACCGAACACTGAAGCTTTCTTT. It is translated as CASSYQPNTEAFF.

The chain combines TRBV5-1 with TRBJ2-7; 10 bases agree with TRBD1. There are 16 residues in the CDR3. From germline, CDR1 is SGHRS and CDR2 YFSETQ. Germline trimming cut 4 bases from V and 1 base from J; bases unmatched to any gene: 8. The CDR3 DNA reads TGCGCCAGCAGCACAGACAGGGGGCGTAGTTCCTACGAGCAGTACTTC. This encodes CASSTDRGRSSYEQYF.

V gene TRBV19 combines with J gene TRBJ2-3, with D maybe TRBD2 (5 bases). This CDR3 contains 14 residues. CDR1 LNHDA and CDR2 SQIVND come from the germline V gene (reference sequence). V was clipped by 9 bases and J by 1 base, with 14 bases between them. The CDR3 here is CASRTRPRTDTQYF. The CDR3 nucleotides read TGTGCCAGCAGGACTCGCCCCCGCACAGATACGCAGTATTTT. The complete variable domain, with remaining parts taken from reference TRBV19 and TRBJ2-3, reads DGGITQSPKYLFRKEGQNVTLSCEQNLNHDAMYWYRQDPGQGLRLIYYSQIVNDFQKGDIAEGYSVSREKKESFPLTVTSAQKNPTAFYLCASRTRPRTDTQYFGPGTRLTVL.